The next 8 T cell receptor beta chains were all read from a single sample in a study of T cell repertoires in cytomegalovirus infection. In TCRdb, the reads were re-called with MiXCR into one record per CDR3 protein. The sample has almost 300,000 distinct CDR3 sequences, roughly a tenth seen once; the top ten hold approximately 2.3%. The sample consisted of PBMCs. These receptors were taken from a human donor in good health (CMV status not recorded). Some clones in this sample may be carry-over from other donors' samples.

The genes are TRBV4-3 and TRBJ2-6; no clear D gene. CDR3 length: 15 amino acids. V lost 3 bases, J lost 2 bases, and 8 bases lay in between. Germline CDR1 and CDR2: LGHNA and YSLEER. The CDR3 region is CASSQQNTGANVLTF. The CDR3, as DNA: TGCGCCAGCAGCCAGCAGAACACTGGGGCCAACGTCCTGACTTTC.

The chain carries TRBV20-1 and TRBJ2-7; a weak D match, TRBD1 (8 bases). The CDR3 runs to 16 residues. In germline, CDR1 is DFQATT, CDR2 SNEGSKA (reference sequence). Trimming cost V 1 base and J 3 bases, with 19 bases left between them. The CDR3: CSARVGRTGLIYEQYF. DNA for the CDR3: TGCAGTGCTAGAGTCGGGAGGACAGGGCTAATCTACGAGCAGTACTTC.

The sample holds a few counts of this clonotype. The genes are TRBV28 and TRBJ1-1; tentative D call: TRBD1 (6 bases). The germline gives CDR1 MDHEN, CDR2 SYDVKM. The CDR3 extends over 15 amino acids. V lost 5 bases and J lost 5, with 18 bases in between. The CDR3 is CASSLVGAPGTEAFF. The CDR3 bases are TGTGCCAGCAGTCTCGTGGGGGCGCCGGGAACTGAAGCTTTCTTT.

This clonotype was counted at least ten times. The chain is built from TRBV7-2 and TRBJ1-1; the D is unclear. The CDR3 is 16 amino acids. CDR1 is SGHTA, CDR2 FQGNSA, per germline. Trimming took 1 base from V and 0 from J, leaving 12 bases between them. CDR3 bases: TGTGCCAGCAGCTTAGAAGGCACATCCATGAACACTGAAGCTTTCTTT. As protein: CASSLEGTSMNTEAFF. Complete variable domain (other parts from reference TRBV7-2 and TRBJ1-1): GAGVSQSPSNKVTEKGKDVELRCDPISGHTALYWYRQSLGQGLEFLIYFQGNSAPDKSGLPSDRFSAERTGGSVSTLTIQRTQQEDSAVYLCASSLEGTSMNTEAFFGQGTRLTVV.

This clonotype was counted ten times or more. The V call is TRBV7-2, the J call TRBJ1-5; tentatively, D is TRBD1 (5 bases). The CDR3 contains 14 residues. Germline assignment: CDR1 SGHTA and CDR2 FQGNSA. The V end was cut by 3 bases, the J end by 7 bases, with 13 bases between. The CDR3 region has the DNA TGTGCCAGCAGCTTGGACGGGGGATTGCAGCCCCAGCATTTT. Residues: CASSLDGGLQPQHF. The whole variable domain, filled in from reference TRBV7-2 and TRBJ1-5, reads GAGVSQSPSNKVTEKGKDVELRCDPISGHTALYWYRQSLGQGLEFLIYFQGNSAPDKSGLPSDRFSAERTGGSVSTLTIQRTQQEDSAVYLCASSLDGGLQPQHFGDGTRLSIL.

J is TRBJ1-5 and V is TRBV20-1, with D possibly TRBD1 on 5 matching bases. CDR1 DFQATT and CDR2 SNEGSKA come from the germline V gene (reference sequence). This CDR3 spans 13 amino acids. Trimming took off 6 bases at V and 0 bases at J, with 9 bases between the two ends. The CDR3 DNA follows: TGCAGTGCGGCAGGGTATAGCAATCAGCCCCAGCATTTT. Its protein is CSAAGYSNQPQHF.

There are a few counts of this clonotype. The chain uses TRBV20-1 and TRBJ2-5, with 7 bases lining up with TRBD1. The CDR3 spans 14 residues. The junction had 5 bases not matched to a gene; V was cut back by 0 bases and J by 4 bases. Germline V gene data show CDR1 as DFQATT and CDR2 as SNEGSKA (reference sequence). The CDR3 reads CSARDPRQGETQYF. In DNA, the CDR3 is TGCAGTGCTAGAGATCCTAGACAGGGAGAGACCCAGTACTTC.

The sample holds many counts of this clonotype. The gene calls are TRBV28 and TRBJ2-5; D perhaps matches TRBD1 (6 bases). V dropped 2 bases and J dropped 4 bases, with 14 bases sitting between them. CDR1 and CDR2 from the germline V gene are MDHEN and SYDVKM. This CDR3 region has 15 residues. CDR3 protein: CASSLVQGNGETQYF. The CDR3, as DNA: TGTGCCAGCAGTTTAGTCCAGGGGAACGGAGAGACCCAGTACTTC.